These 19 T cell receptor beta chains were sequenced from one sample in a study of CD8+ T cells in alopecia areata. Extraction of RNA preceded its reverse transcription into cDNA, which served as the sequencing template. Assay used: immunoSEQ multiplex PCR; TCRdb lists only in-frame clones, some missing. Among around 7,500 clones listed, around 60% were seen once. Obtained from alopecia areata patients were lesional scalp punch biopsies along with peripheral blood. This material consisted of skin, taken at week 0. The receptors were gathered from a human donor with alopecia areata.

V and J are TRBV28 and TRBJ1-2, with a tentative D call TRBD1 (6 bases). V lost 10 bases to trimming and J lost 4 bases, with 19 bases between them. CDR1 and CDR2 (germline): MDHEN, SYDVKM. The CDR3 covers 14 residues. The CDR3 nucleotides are TGTGCCACCAGGACTGTACAGGGAACCTATGGCTACACCTTC. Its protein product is CATRTVQGTYGYTF.

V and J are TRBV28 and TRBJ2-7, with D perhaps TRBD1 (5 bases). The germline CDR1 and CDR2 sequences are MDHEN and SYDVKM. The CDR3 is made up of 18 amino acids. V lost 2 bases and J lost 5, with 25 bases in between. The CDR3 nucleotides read TGTGCCAGCAGTTTAGTCTTTCTGTCTGACGCAGGGTCCCACGAGCAGTACTTC. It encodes CASSLVFLSDAGSHEQYF.

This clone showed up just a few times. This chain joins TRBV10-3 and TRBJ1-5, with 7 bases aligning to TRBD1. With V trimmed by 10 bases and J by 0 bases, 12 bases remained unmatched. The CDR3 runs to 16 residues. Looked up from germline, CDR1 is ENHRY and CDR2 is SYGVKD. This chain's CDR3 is CASSKTGSFSNQPQHF. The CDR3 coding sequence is TGTGCCAGCAGCAAGACAGGGTCCTTTAGCAATCAGCCCCAGCATTTT.

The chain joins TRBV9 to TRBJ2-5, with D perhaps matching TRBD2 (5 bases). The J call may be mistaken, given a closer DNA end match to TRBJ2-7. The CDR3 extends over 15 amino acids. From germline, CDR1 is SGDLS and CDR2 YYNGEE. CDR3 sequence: CASSVDGMGTYEQYF. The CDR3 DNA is TGTGCCAGCAGCGTAGACGGGATGGGGACCTACGAGCAGTACTTC.

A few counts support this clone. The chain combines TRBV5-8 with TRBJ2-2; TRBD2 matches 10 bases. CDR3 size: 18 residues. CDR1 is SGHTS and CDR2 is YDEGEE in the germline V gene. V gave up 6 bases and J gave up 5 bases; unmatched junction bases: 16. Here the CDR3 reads CASIIQGASGRETGELFF. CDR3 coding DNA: TGTGCCAGCATCATTCAGGGGGCTAGCGGGAGAGAGACCGGGGAGCTGTTTTTT.

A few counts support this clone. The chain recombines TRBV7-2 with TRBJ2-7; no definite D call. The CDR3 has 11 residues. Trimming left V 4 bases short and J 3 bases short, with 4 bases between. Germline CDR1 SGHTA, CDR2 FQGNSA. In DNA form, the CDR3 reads TGTGCCAGCAGCTCTTACTACGAGCAGTACTTC. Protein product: CASSSYYEQYF.

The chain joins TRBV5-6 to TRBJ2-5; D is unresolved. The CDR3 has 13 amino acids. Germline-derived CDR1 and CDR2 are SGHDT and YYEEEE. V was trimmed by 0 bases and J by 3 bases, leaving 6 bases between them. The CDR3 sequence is CASSLVPEETQYF. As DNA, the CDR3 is TGTGCCAGCAGCTTGGTACCCGAAGAGACCCAGTACTTC.

The CDR3 loop is CASSATVSSYNEQFF. The CDR3 DNA sequence: TGTGCCAGCAGCGCGACAGTGAGCTCCTACAATGAGCAGTTCTTC. The chain has TRBV9 and TRBJ2-1; tentative D call: TRBD1 (5 bases). The CDR3 spans 15 residues. V lost 3 bases to trimming and J lost 0 bases, with 10 bases between them. Germline V gene lookup returns CDR1 SGDLS and CDR2 YYNGEE.

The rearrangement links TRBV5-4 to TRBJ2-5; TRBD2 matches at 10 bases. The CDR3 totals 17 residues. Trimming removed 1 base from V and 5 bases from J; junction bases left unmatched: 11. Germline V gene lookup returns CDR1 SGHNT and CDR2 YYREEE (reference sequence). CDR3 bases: TGTGCCAGCAGCTTGCGAAGCGGGGGGGCCTTGAGGGAGACCCAGTACTTC. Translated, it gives CASSLRSGGALRETQYF.

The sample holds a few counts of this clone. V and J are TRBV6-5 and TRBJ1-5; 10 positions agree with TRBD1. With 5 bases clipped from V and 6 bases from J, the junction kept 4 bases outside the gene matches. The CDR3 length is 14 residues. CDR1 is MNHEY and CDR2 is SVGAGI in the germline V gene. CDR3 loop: CASSPWDRGQPQHF. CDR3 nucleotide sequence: TGTGCCAGCAGTCCCTGGGACAGGGGTCAGCCCCAGCATTTT.

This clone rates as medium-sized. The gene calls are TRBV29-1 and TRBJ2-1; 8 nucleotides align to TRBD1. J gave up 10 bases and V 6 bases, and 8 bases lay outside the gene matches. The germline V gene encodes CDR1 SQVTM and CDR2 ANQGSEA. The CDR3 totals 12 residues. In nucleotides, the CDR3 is TGCAGCGTCGGGACAGGTTGGGGCGAGCAGTTCTTC. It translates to CSVGTGWGEQFF.

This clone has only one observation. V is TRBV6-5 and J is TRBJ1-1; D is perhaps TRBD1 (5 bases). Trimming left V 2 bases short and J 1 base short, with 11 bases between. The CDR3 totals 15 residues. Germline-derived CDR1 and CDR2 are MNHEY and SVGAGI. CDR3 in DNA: TGTGCCAGCAGTTACGAGGAACAGGCGAACACTGAAGCTTTCTTT. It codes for CASSYEEQANTEAFF.

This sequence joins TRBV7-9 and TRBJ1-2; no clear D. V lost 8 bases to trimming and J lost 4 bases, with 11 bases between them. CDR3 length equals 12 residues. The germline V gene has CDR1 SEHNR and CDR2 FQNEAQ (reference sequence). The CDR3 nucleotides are TGTGCCAGCCGAGAAAGCCCCTATGGCTACACCTTC. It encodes CASRESPYGYTF.

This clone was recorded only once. The CDR3: CASSYLDTGELFF. The CDR3 DNA reads TGTGCCAGCAGTTACTTGGACACCGGGGAGCTGTTTTTT. The chain employs TRBV6-9 and TRBJ2-2; no reliable D call. The germline V gene has CDR1 MNHGY and CDR2 SVAAGI. The germline V and J ends were trimmed by 3 bases and 3 bases, with 5 bases remaining between them. This CDR3 contains 13 residues.

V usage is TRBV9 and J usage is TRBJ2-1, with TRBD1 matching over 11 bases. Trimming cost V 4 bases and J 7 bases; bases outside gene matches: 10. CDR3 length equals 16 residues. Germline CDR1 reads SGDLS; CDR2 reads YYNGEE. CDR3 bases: TGTGCCAGCAGCTTCACGGGGGACAGGGGGAGGAATGAGCAGTTCTTC. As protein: CASSFTGDRGRNEQFF.

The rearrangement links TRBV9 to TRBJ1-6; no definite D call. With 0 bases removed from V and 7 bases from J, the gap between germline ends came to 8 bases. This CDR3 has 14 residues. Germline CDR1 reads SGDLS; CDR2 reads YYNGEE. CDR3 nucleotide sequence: TGTGCCAGCAGCGTAGACAAGGCCAATTCACCCCTCCACTTT. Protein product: CASSVDKANSPLHF. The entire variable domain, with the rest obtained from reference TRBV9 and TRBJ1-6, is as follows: DSGVTQTPKHLITATGQRVTLRCSPRSGDLSVYWYQQSLDQGLQFLIQYYNGEERAKGNILERFSAQQFPDLHSELNLSSLELGDSALYFCASSVDKANSPLHFGNGTRLTVT.

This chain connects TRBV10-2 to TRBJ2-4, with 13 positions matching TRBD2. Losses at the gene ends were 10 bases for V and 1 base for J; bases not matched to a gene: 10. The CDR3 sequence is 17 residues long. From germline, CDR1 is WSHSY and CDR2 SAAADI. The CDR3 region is CATKGTSGARAKNIQYF. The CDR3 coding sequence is TGCGCCACCAAAGGGACTAGCGGGGCGAGGGCCAAAAACATTCAGTACTTC.

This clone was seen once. CDR3 sequence reads: CASSQQRSSREQYF. The DNA for the CDR3 is TGCGCCAGCAGCCAACAAAGGTCCAGCCGTGAGCAGTACTTC. V gene TRBV4-3 combines with J gene TRBJ2-5; no clear D gene. V shed 2 bases and J shed 11 bases, with 18 bases lying between them. This CDR3 is built from 14 residues. Germline CDR1 is LGHNA and CDR2 is YSLEER.

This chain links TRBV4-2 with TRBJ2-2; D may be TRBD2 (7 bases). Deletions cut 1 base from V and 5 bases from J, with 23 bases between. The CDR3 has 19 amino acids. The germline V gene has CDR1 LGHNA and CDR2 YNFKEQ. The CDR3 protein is CASSQVSGFAGAGTGELFF. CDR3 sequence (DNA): TGTGCCAGCAGCCAAGTTTCAGGCTTCGCGGGGGCGGGGACCGGGGAGCTGTTTTTT.